The clone carrying this T cell receptor beta chain appeared a few times. Its antigen is not identified. This sample is drawn from a study of post-analysis software for immune sequencing data. Overall study results and limits: TRBV5-6, TRBV5-1 and TRBV20-1 were among about 5 TRBV segments more frequent in patients than controls.

Germline lookup yields CDR1 SGDLS and CDR2 YYNGEE. The CDR3 is 15 amino acids. V lost 0 bases, J lost 3 bases, and 12 bases lay in between. Each TCR beta cDNA library carried unique molecular identifiers. From the PCR reads, TCRdb called clonotypes with MiXCR, one entry per CDR3 protein. The table has fewer than 700,000 distinct CDR3 sequences, around 47% seen once. This TCR was recovered from a girl aged 5 to 17 with multiple sclerosis. The sample was blood. The rearrangement uses TRBV9 and TRBJ1-2; D remains ambiguous. The CDR3 DNA reads as TGTGCCAGCAGCGTAGGGGCAGCAATTGACTATGGCTACACCTTC. Amino acids: CASSVGAAIDYGYTF. The full variable domain, completed using reference TRBV9 and TRBJ1-2, is DSGVTQTPKHLITATGQRVTLRCSPRSGDLSVYWYQQSLDQGLQFLIQYYNGEERAKGNILERFSAQQFPDLHSELNLSSLELGDSALYFCASSVGAAIDYGYTFGSGTRLTVV.